This T cell receptor (beta chain) appears in the sequencing data of a study of T cells during gluten challenge in celiac disease (dated by TCRdb to the late 2010s). Concerning the study at large: Paired single-cell TCR sequencing was done for six to eight challenge participants who showed a significant increase in HLA-DQ:gluten tetramer-binding T cells. During the challenge, blood was drawn at baseline, day 6 and day 14, while duodenal biopsies were taken at baseline and day 14. Single-cell libraries were sequenced paired-end 250 bp and bulk libraries paired-end 300 bp on the Illumina MiSeq.

Blood cells were gated as tetramer-binding CD4+ effector-memory gut-homing T cells defined as CD3+, CD45RA-, CD62L- and integrin beta7+, with lineage markers excluded. Treated celiac disease patients on a gluten-free diet underwent a 14-day oral dietary gluten challenge to study recall of gluten-specific T cells. Sorting was done on an Aria II cell sorter as single cells, plus in bulk whenever tetramer-positive cells were relatively numerous. Peripheral blood mononuclear cells were isolated using Ficoll density gradient centrifugation and were cryopreserved prior to staining. Before tetramer-binding CD4+ T cells were sorted, thawed cells were stained with a pool of PE-conjugated HLA-DQ:gluten tetramers presenting immunodominant gluten epitopes. After HLA-DQ:gluten tetramer staining, the blood samples went through tetramer-based enrichment. There are 14 amino acids in the CDR3, from cysteine to phenylalanine inclusive. Only the CDR3 part of the read is kept: 42 bases, read in frame from the first base. In the germline V gene, CDR1 corresponds to SGHTA and CDR2 to FQGNSA. Clipping removes 2 bases from V and 6 bases from J, with 2 as the unmatched junction base count.

Libraries were made using single-cell sequencing. Sequencer: Illumina MiSeq. Three nested PCRs with multiplexed primers covering all TRA and TRB V genes were used to amplify paired single-cell TCR-alpha and TCR-beta sequences. The source study handled its data this way. Selected pRESTO steps were used to preprocess reads, and IMGT/HighV-QUEST was used to assign V, D, J genes and CDR3 junctions. A single cell was kept only if the cell was a valid singleton with no more than three chains, each backed by 100 or more reads. Clonotypes were defined as identical paired TCR-alpha/beta nucleotide sequences, and negligible cross-contamination was indicated by cross-patient sharing of only around 0.2%. In samples containing more than 20 cells, repertoire diversity was estimated using an undersampling-corrected Shannon index. TCRdb handled the public reads itself, with Q25 trimming in fastp and clone calling in MiXCR, and kept productive beta chains. Every CDR3 protein is listed once, alongside the most common genes and DNA of its rows. The V and J calls follow TCRdb's processing rather than the paper's. Present in this sample are about 320 distinct CDR3 sequences, 25% to 40% of which were seen just once. The ten largest account for 55% to 80% of the sample.

As for this clonotype: No clone much larger than this one lies a single base away; base qualities are absent.

The research as a whole found: A peak in circulating gluten-specific T cells was observed on day 6, and the day-6 repertoire appeared to be composed largely of expanded preexisting memory clonotypes. Across the 7 patients, roughly 12-45% of single-cell TCR-alpha/beta clonotypes seen at the latest time point had also been present at baseline, compared with about 52-55% in the bulk data. Clonal expansion rose on day 6, as shown by reduced sample-corrected Shannon diversity of circulating gluten-specific T cells.

The chain was built from TRBV7-2 and TRBJ2-3, and TRBD1 matches 10 of the central bases. The receptor was derived from a male donor with celiac disease. Here the sequenced sample was gluten-specific CD4+ T cells sorted from blood using tetramers, taken at baseline or on day 6, 14 or 28 of gluten challenge (not recorded which). The CDR3 protein is CASSLRTGGDTQYF. In nucleotides, the sequence is TGTGCCAGCAGCTTACGGACAGGGGGGGATACGCAGTATTTT.